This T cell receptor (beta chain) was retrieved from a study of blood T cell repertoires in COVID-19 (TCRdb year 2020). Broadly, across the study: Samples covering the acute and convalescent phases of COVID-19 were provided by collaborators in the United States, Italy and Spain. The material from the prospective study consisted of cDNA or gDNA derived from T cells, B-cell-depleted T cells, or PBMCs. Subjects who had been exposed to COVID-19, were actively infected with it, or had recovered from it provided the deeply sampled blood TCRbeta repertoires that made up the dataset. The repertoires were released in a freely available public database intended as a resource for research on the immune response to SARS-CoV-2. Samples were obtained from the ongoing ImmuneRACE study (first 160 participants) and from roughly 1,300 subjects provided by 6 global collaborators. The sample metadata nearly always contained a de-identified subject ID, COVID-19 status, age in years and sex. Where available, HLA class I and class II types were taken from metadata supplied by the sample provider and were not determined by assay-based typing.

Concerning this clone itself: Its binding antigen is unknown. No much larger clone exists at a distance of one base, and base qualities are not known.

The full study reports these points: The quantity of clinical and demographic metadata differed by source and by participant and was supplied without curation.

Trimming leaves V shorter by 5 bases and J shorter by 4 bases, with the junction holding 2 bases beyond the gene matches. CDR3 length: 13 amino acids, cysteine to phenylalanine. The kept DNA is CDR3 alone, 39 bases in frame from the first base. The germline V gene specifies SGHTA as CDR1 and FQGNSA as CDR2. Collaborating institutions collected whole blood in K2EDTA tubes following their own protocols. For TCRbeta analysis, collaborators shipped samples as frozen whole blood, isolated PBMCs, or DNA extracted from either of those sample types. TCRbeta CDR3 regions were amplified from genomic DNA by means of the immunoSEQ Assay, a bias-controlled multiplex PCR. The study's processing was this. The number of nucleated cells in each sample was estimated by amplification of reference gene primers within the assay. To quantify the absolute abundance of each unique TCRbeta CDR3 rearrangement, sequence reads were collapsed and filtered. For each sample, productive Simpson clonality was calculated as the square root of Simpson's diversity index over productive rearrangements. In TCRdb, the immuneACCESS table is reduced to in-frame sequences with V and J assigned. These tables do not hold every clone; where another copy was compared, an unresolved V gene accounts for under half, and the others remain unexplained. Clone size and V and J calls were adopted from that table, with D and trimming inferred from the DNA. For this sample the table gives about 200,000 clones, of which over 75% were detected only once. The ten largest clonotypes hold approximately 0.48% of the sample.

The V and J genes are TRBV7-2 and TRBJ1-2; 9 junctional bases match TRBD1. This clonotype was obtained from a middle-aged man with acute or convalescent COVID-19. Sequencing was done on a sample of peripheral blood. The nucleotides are TGTGCCAGCAGCATGGACAGGGGCTATGGCTACACCTTC. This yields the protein CASSMDRGYGYTF.